The 6 T cell receptor beta chains below were found in one sample sequenced in a study of cytomegalovirus exposure and HLA in healthy donors. Primers for the PCR totalled 60 Vbeta and 13 Jbeta. The assay was immunoSEQ multiplex PCR, and TCRdb's table has in-frame clones only and misses some. This sample yields around 170,000 clones, of which 70% to 80% are seen a single time; approximately 2.5% belongs to the top ten. The specimen sequenced was PBMCs. These receptors came from a man in his fifties or sixties in good health and CMV-seronegative.

This chain links TRBV4-1 with TRBJ2-1; D perhaps matches TRBD2 (7 bases). V lost 1 base and J lost 3, with 16 bases in between. CDR1 and CDR2 from the germline V gene are MGHRA and YSYEKL. This CDR3 is 17 amino acids long. The CDR3 reads CASSQVRGGEIYNEQFF. CDR3 nucleotides: TGCGCCAGCAGCCAAGTAAGGGGGGGGGAGATCTACAATGAGCAGTTCTTC.

The chain joins TRBV19 to TRBJ2-3, with 9 bases fitting TRBD1. Losses at the gene ends were 3 bases for V and 4 bases for J; bases not matched to a gene: 8. This CDR3 region has 16 residues. The germline gives CDR1 LNHDA, CDR2 SQIVND (reference sequence). CDR3 sequence (DNA): TGTGCCAGTAGTATCCGGTTGGGACAGGGACCAGATACGCAGTATTTT. Amino acids: CASSIRLGQGPDTQYF.

The V and J genes are TRBV19 and TRBJ1-1; 11 bases map to TRBD1. V was pared by 3 bases and J by 5 bases, with 11 bases of the junction left unmatched. This CDR3 comprises 17 residues. The germline V gene has CDR1 LNHDA and CDR2 SQIVND (reference sequence). CDR3 in amino acids: CASSILRTGGWGTEAFF. The CDR3 DNA reads as TGTGCCAGTAGTATTCTCCGGACAGGGGGCTGGGGAACTGAAGCTTTCTTT.

The chain combines TRBV29-1 with TRBJ1-2; no clear D. Germline values: CDR1 SQVTM, CDR2 ANQGSEA. The CDR3 runs 12 residues. V was pared by 5 bases and J by 5 bases, with 12 bases between. This CDR3 is CSVMGSDYGYTF. The CDR3 nucleotides read TGCAGCGTTATGGGCTCCGATTATGGCTACACCTTC.

This clone showed up just once. The V call is TRBV5-4, the J call TRBJ2-7, with 13 bases that match TRBD2. Germline CDR1 SGHNT, CDR2 YYREEE (reference sequence). J was trimmed by 3 bases and V by 0 bases; bases with no gene match: 3. The CDR3 is made up of 16 amino acids. The CDR3 spells CASSLGLAGGLYEQYF. As DNA, the CDR3 is TGTGCCAGCAGCTTGGGACTAGCGGGGGGCCTCTACGAGCAGTACTTC.

V usage is TRBV6-6 and J usage is TRBJ2-7; 10 nucleotides line up with TRBD2. Germline lookup yields CDR1 MNHNY and CDR2 SVGAGI (reference sequence). The ends lost 0 bases at V and 7 bases at J; junction bases unmatched: 9. The CDR3 loop spans 16 amino acids. The CDR3: CASSYSPSGGRGEQYF. CDR3 nucleotide sequence: TGTGCCAGCAGTTACTCACCTAGCGGGGGACGGGGGGAGCAGTACTTC.